This section outlines one T cell receptor (beta chain) sequence together with its context. The data originate from a study of blood T cell repertoires in COVID-19. Per the germline V gene, CDR1 is LNHNV and CDR2 is YYDKDF (reference sequence). The V gene lost 0 bases and the J gene lost 4 bases, with 6 bases spanning the gap. The CDR3 is 13 amino acids. Per the original methods: Researchers report that nucleated cell counts were estimated from reference gene primer amplification. Here immunoSEQ multiplex PCR was the method, and the copy in TCRdb shows in-frame clones only, minus some. D and trimming come from the DNA, and the V and J calls and clone size come from that table. The data hold about 84,000 clones, with about 96% observed a single time.

The genes are TRBV15 and TRBJ2-5, with D possibly being TRBD1 (5 bases). Specimen: peripheral blood. The TCR sequence derives from a human donor with active COVID-19. The donor label of this sample is uncertain. The CDR3 spells CATSRDRAETQYF. CDR3 DNA sequence: TGTGCCACCAGCAGAGACAGGGCAGAGACCCAGTACTTC.